The 21 T cell receptor beta chains listed next were all sequenced from one sample in a study of cytomegalovirus exposure and HLA in healthy donors. The PCR contained 60 Vbeta and 13 Jbeta primers. Measured with immunoSEQ multiplex PCR; TCRdb has only the in-frame clones, and not every one. The table lists some 80,000 clones, approximately 78% of them singletons. Sequencing input: PBMCs. These receptors were obtained from a man aged 35-49 years in good health and CMV-seronegative.

The CDR3 DNA is TGCGCCAGCAGCTCACAGGGTGCTCTAGACACTGAAGCTTTCTTT. This codes for CASSSQGALDTEAFF. The chain recombines TRBV5-1 with TRBJ1-1; D might be TRBD1 (6 bases). Germline CDR1 SGHRS, CDR2 YFSETQ. V was trimmed by 3 bases and J by 3 bases, leaving 15 bases between them. This CDR3 has 15 amino acids.

The rearrangement joins TRBV5-4 to TRBJ2-7; 7 positions match TRBD1. This CDR3 is built from 14 residues. Germline V gives CDR1 SGHNT, CDR2 YYREEE (reference sequence). V gave up 5 bases and J gave up 7 bases; unmatched junction bases: 12. The CDR3 loop reads CASSYRQGIGEQYF. Written as DNA, the CDR3 is TGTGCCAGCAGTTATCGACAGGGAATTGGGGAGCAGTACTTC.

The chain has TRBV2 and TRBJ1-1; no clear D gene. In germline, CDR1 is SNHLY, CDR2 FYNNEI. V lost 6 bases and J lost 0, with 8 bases in between. CDR3 length: 13 residues. CDR3 coding DNA: TGTGCCAGCAGGTCCAGGTTGAACACTGAAGCTTTCTTT. It codes for CASRSRLNTEAFF.

The chain links TRBV2 to TRBJ2-7; 8 bases fit TRBD1. With V trimmed by 3 bases and J by 4 bases, 5 bases remained unmatched. The V gene's germline CDR1 is SNHLY and CDR2 FYNNEI. CDR3 length: 14 residues. CDR3 amino acids: CASSDLGQAYEQYF. In DNA form, the CDR3 reads TGTGCCAGCAGTGACTTGGGACAGGCTTACGAGCAGTACTTC.

The genes are TRBV6-4 and TRBJ1-1; 8 bases match TRBD1. CDR3 length: 15 amino acids. CDR1 and CDR2 from the germline V gene are MRHNA and SNTAGT. V was pared by 5 bases and J by 11 bases, with 16 bases of the junction left unmatched. Here the CDR3 reads CASSSDRADPRNAFF. CDR3 in DNA: TGTGCCAGCAGTTCGGACAGGGCGGACCCCCGGAACGCTTTCTTT.

The chain joins TRBV6-1 to TRBJ2-3, with D perhaps TRBD1 (5 bases). The CDR3 sequence is 15 residues long. V was cut by 2 bases and J by 4 bases, with 13 bases left in between. The germline gives CDR1 MNHNS, CDR2 SASEGT. This chain's CDR3 is CASSEQGPSSDTQYF. The CDR3 DNA follows: TGTGCCAGCAGTGAACAGGGCCCCTCATCAGATACGCAGTATTTT.

This chain connects TRBV5-6 to TRBJ1-6; TRBD1 aligns across 8 bases. The CDR3 is made up of 16 amino acids. V shed 2 bases and J 6 bases; nucleotides not matched to a gene: 7. Germline CDR1 SGHDT, CDR2 YYEEEE. The CDR3 nucleotides are TGTGCCAGCAGCTTCGGACAGGGTGGAGGTAATTCACCCCTCCACTTT. It specifies CASSFGQGGGNSPLHF. The full variable domain, rest sourced from reference TRBV5-6 and TRBJ1-6, is DAGVTQSPTHLIKTRGQQVTLRCSPKSGHDTVSWYQQALGQGPQFIFQYYEEEERQRGNFPDRFSGHQFPNYSSELNVNALLLGDSALYLCASSFGQGGGNSPLHFGNGTRLTVT.

J is TRBJ2-1 and V is TRBV9; the match to TRBD2 covers 13 bases. The CDR3 length is 15 residues. Trimming at V came to 3 bases and at J to 6 bases, leaving 3 bases not matched to a gene. CDR1 is SGDLS and CDR2 is YYNGEE in the germline V gene. As DNA, the CDR3 is TGTGCCAGCAGCGAAACTAGCGGGGGGGCCAATGAGCAGTTCTTC. It is translated as CASSETSGGANEQFF.

This clone came up a few times. CDR3 nucleotides: TGCGCCAGCAGCCCTTCACCTCACACAGGGTTGACTGAAGCTTTCTTT. Its protein is CASSPSPHTGLTEAFF. The chain carries TRBV4-1 and TRBJ1-1; D perhaps matches TRBD1 (6 bases). The V gene lost 4 bases and the J gene lost 5 bases, with 20 bases spanning the gap. The CDR3 sequence is 16 residues long. Germline-derived CDR1 and CDR2 are MGHRA and YSYEKL.

V and J are TRBV18 and TRBJ2-1, with D possibly being TRBD1 (5 bases). Trimming took 4 bases from V and 7 from J, leaving 14 bases between them. CDR3 length: 14 amino acids. Germline CDR1 KGHSH, CDR2 LQKENI. The chain's CDR3 is CASSRGQYENEQFF. Here the CDR3 DNA reads TGTGCCAGCTCACGAGGACAATACGAGAATGAGCAGTTCTTC. The whole variable domain, filled in from reference TRBV18 and TRBJ2-1, reads NAGVMQNPRHLVRRRGQEARLRCSPMKGHSHVYWYRQLPEEGLKFMVYLQKENIIDESGMPKERFSAEFPKEGPSILRIQQVVRGDSAAYFCASSRGQYENEQFFGPGTRLTVL.

The J gene is TRBJ2-5, the V gene TRBV5-1; perhaps TRBD1 as D (5 bases). CDR3 length: 15 amino acids. From germline, CDR1 is SGHRS and CDR2 YFSETQ. V lost 0 bases, J lost 2 bases, and 11 bases lay in between. CDR3 in amino acids: CASSLVGPLQETQYF. CDR3 DNA: TGCGCCAGCAGCTTGGTGGGGCCTCTTCAAGAGACCCAGTACTTC.

In DNA, the CDR3 is TGCAGCGTTGAAGAGATATGGCGGGGAGGTACAGATACGCAGTATTTT. Protein product: CSVEEIWRGGTDTQYF. The V and J genes are TRBV29-1 and TRBJ2-3; maybe TRBD2 (6 bases). The CDR3 consists of 16 residues. Trimming shortened V by 0 bases and J by 3 bases, and 16 bases separated the two germline ends. Germline CDR1 and CDR2: SQVTM and ANQGSEA.

V and J are TRBV7-2 and TRBJ2-7; tentative D call: TRBD1 (5 bases). Germline CDR1 SGHTA, CDR2 FQGNSA. V was pared by 2 bases and J by 7 bases, with 9 bases between. The CDR3 has 12 residues. The chain's CDR3 is CASSLYQGEQYF. CDR3 DNA: TGTGCCAGCAGCTTATACCAGGGAGAGCAGTACTTC.

This chain uses TRBV7-2 with TRBJ2-5; 7 nucleotides align to TRBD1. V dropped 3 bases and J dropped 5; count of bases not matched to a gene: 6. The CDR3 is 14 amino acids. From germline, CDR1 is SGHTA and CDR2 FQGNSA. DNA of the CDR3: TGTGCCAGCAGCTTCCAGGGGGAACGGGAGACCCAGTACTTC. It specifies CASSFQGERETQYF.

The chain recombines TRBV4-3 with TRBJ2-3, with 11 bases that match TRBD2. The CDR3 runs 17 residues. V trimming: 4 bases; J trimming: 6 bases; junction bases outside the gene matches: 12. Germline CDR1 is LGHNA and CDR2 is YSLEER. CDR3 sequence (DNA): TGCGCCAGCAGCCTCGGACTCCTAGCGGGGGGTACCGATACGCAGTATTTT. As protein: CASSLGLLAGGTDTQYF.

V usage is TRBV29-1 and J usage is TRBJ2-1; TRBD1 matches at 8 bases. This CDR3 has 13 residues. The germline gives CDR1 SQVTM, CDR2 ANQGSEA. V lost 3 bases to trimming and J lost 4 bases; unmatched junction nucleotides: 2. The CDR3 nucleotides are TGCAGCGTTGATGGGACAGGTTACAATGAGCAGTTCTTC. This gives the protein CSVDGTGYNEQFF.

The chain couples TRBV18 to TRBJ2-7; D is perhaps TRBD1 (5 bases). The CDR3 spans 14 residues. V shed 3 bases and J shed 5 bases, with 14 bases lying between them. Germline assignment: CDR1 KGHSH and CDR2 LQKENI. CDR3 DNA sequence: TGTGCCAGCTCACCTGGCCTGGGGCTGGACGAGCAGTACTTC. Translation gives CASSPGLGLDEQYF.

The rearrangement links TRBV4-3 to TRBJ1-1, with 10 bases that match TRBD1. With V trimmed by 3 bases and J by 4 bases, 2 bases remained unmatched. This CDR3 spans 14 amino acids. Germline V gives CDR1 LGHNA, CDR2 YSLEER. CDR3 sequence reads: CASSQGQGITEAFF. The CDR3 nucleotides are TGCGCCAGCAGCCAGGGACAGGGGATCACTGAAGCTTTCTTT.

The chain is built from TRBV19 and TRBJ1-2; D gene ambiguous. The CDR3 sequence is 14 residues long. CDR1 LNHDA and CDR2 SQIVND come from the germline V gene (reference sequence). V was shortened by 2 bases and J by 7 bases, with 14 bases between the two germline ends. CDR3 coding DNA: TGTGCCAGTAGTATATCGGTGCCGTTTCGTGGCTACACCTTC. This codes for CASSISVPFRGYTF.

The genes are TRBV6-5 and TRBJ1-2, with D perhaps TRBD1 (5 bases). Trimming cost V 6 bases and J 4 bases, with 15 bases left between them. Germline loops: CDR1 MNHEY, CDR2 SVGAGI. The CDR3 is 14 residues long. The CDR3 region is CASRIGGYGYGYTF. In DNA, the CDR3 is TGTGCCAGCAGAATTGGGGGGTACGGCTATGGCTACACCTTC.

As to this clone: This sample includes further DNA sequences coding for the same CDR3. The chain employs TRBV5-1 and TRBJ2-5; 8 bases are a match to TRBD2. V lost 2 bases and J lost 5; bases outside the gene matches: 2. Per germline, CDR1 SGHRS and CDR2 YFSETQ. The CDR3 runs to 13 residues. The CDR3 DNA reads as TGCGCCAGCAGCTTTGGCGGGGGGGAGACCCAGTACTTC. Translating gives CASSFGGGETQYF.